The next 27 T cell receptor beta chains were all read from a single sample in a study of healthy donors' naive CD4 and CD8 T cells. A linear amplification protocol produced the TCR libraries from roughly 0.5 ug of total RNA. TCRdb called the reads again in MiXCR, with one record for every CDR3 protein. The profile shows around 180,000 distinct CDR3 sequences, around three quarters of them singletons. Sequenced: naive CD4+ and CD8+ T cells sorted from blood, pooled from several donors. The source of these receptors is a pool of human donors in good health; the sample pools cells from several healthy donors.

This chain uses TRBV6-5 with TRBJ2-5; D is perhaps TRBD1 (5 bases). The V end lost 2 bases, the J end lost 5 bases, and 15 bases lay between the germline ends. Germline loops: CDR1 MNHEY, CDR2 SVGAGI. The CDR3 covers 15 residues. The CDR3: CASSYTGHLGETQYF. CDR3 nucleotides: TGTGCCAGCAGTTACACCGGACACCTCGGGGAGACCCAGTACTTC.

The sample holds a few counts of this clonotype. Its ends do not fully match the called genes, so a read error is possible. The genes are TRBV5-6 and TRBJ2-3; TRBD2 agrees at 7 bases. Germline assignment: CDR1 SGHDT and CDR2 YYEEEE. The CDR3 length is 15 residues. The CDR3 sequence: CASSLLSSGRDTQYF. In DNA, the CDR3 is TGTGCCAGCAGCTTGTTGTCTAGCGGAAGGGATACACAGTATTTT.

The CDR3 protein is CASSYAQESFWFDGYTF. CDR3 nucleotide sequence: TGTGCCAGCAGTTACGCGCAGGAGAGCTTCTGGTTTGATGGCTACACCTTC. The chain carries TRBV6-5 and TRBJ1-2; D is unclear. V lost 2 bases, J lost 6 bases, and 22 bases lay in between. This CDR3 comprises 17 residues. The germline CDR1 and CDR2 sequences are MNHEY and SVGAGI.

This chain links TRBV14 with TRBJ1-1, with D unclear. V gave up 8 bases and J gave up 0 bases, with 10 bases separating them. This CDR3 contains 13 residues. CDR1 is SGHDN and CDR2 is FVKESK in the germline V gene. The CDR3 is CASAINMNTEAFF. The CDR3 nucleotides are TGTGCCAGCGCTATAAACATGAACACTGAAGCTTTCTTT.

This chain links TRBV5-1 with TRBJ1-1; weak D call: TRBD1 (5 bases). CDR1 and CDR2 from the germline V gene are SGHRS and YFSETQ. This CDR3 comprises 13 residues. Trimming stripped 2 bases from V and 7 bases from J, with 12 bases between. The CDR3 DNA reads TGCGCCAGCAGCTTCTTGGGACCCGGTGAAGCTTTCTTT. This sequence encodes CASSFLGPGEAFF.

The V call is TRBV27, the J call TRBJ1-2, with D possibly TRBD1 on 6 matching bases. The CDR3 consists of 16 residues. V lost 4 bases to trimming and J lost 4 bases, with 19 bases between them. Germline assignment: CDR1 MNHEY and CDR2 SMNVEV (reference sequence). The CDR3 sequence: CASSSPGTIDFYGYTF. CDR3 bases: TGTGCCAGCAGTTCTCCCGGGACAATCGATTTCTATGGCTACACCTTC.

The chain combines TRBV7-2 with TRBJ2-7; 7 nucleotides agree with TRBD1. The V gene end was trimmed by 4 bases and the J gene end by 2 bases; junction bases not matched to a gene: 8. CDR3 length: 15 residues. Germline-derived CDR1 and CDR2 are SGHTA and FQGNSA. DNA of the CDR3: TGTGCCAGCAGCTCGCAGACAGGGCAAGCCTACGAGCAGTACTTC. Its protein product is CASSSQTGQAYEQYF.

The rearrangement uses TRBV5-4 and TRBJ2-1; D perhaps matches TRBD2 (5 bases). The V and J ends lost 9 bases and 7 bases respectively, with 17 bases between them. Germline V gene data show CDR1 as SGHNT and CDR2 as YYREEE (reference sequence). The CDR3 sequence is 13 residues long. The CDR3 bases are TGTGCCACCCGGAGCGGAATGGAGAATGAGCAGTTCTTC. Its translation: CATRSGMENEQFF.

The chain carries TRBV29-1 and TRBJ1-2; no reliable D call. Trimming stripped 4 bases from V and 5 bases from J, with 8 bases between. Germline CDR1 and CDR2: SQVTM and ANQGSEA. The CDR3 spans 11 residues. Written as DNA, the CDR3 is TGCAGCGTTGCCATAGGGTATGGCTACACCTTC. This encodes CSVAIGYGYTF.

The chain is built from TRBV29-1 and TRBJ2-1; TRBD2 matches at 8 bases. Unmatched junction bases numbered 2, after V lost 7 bases and J lost 0 bases. Germline values: CDR1 SQVTM, CDR2 ANQGSEA. The CDR3 length is 13 residues. The CDR3 nucleotides read TGCAGCGCAAGCGGGAGCTCCTACAATGAGCAGTTCTTC. The encoded protein is CSASGSSYNEQFF.

The gene calls are TRBV6-2 or TRBV6-3 and TRBJ1-2; D gene uncertain. Germline V lookup: CDR1 MNHEY, CDR2 SVGEGT. The CDR3 totals 12 residues. V was cut by 11 bases and J by 3 bases, with 13 bases left in between. CDR3 residues: CASHQDDYGYTF. CDR3 nucleotides: TGTGCCTCCCACCAAGACGACTATGGCTACACCTTC.

The chain has TRBV29-1 and TRBJ2-7; 9 nucleotides align to TRBD1. The CDR3 extends over 15 amino acids. In germline, CDR1 is SQVTM, CDR2 ANQGSEA. V dropped 5 bases and J dropped 0; count of bases not matched to a gene: 8. CDR3 sequence (DNA): TGCAGCGTTCGCCCGGGACAGGGATACTCCTACGAGCAGTACTTC. Amino acids: CSVRPGQGYSYEQYF.

On this clonotype itself: The junction departs from the called germline gene at one end, perhaps through a read error. The rearrangement joins TRBV6-2 or TRBV6-3 to TRBJ1-5; D gene uncertain. From germline, CDR1 is MNHEY and CDR2 SVGEGT. This CDR3 region has 14 residues. DNA for the CDR3: TGCGCCAGCAGCTTGGAGGGCGGCAATCAGCCCCAGCATTTT. Its translation: CASSLEGGNQPQHF.

The chain couples TRBV29-1 to TRBJ2-5; no reliable D call. Per germline, CDR1 SQVTM and CDR2 ANQGSEA. Trimming took off 5 bases at V and 5 bases at J, with 6 bases between the two ends. The CDR3 is 10 residues long. CDR3 residues: CSVQLETQYF. For the CDR3, the DNA is TGCAGCGTTCAGCTCGAGACCCAGTACTTC.

J is TRBJ1-5 and V is TRBV27, with no clear D. Germline CDR1 and CDR2: MNHEY and SMNVEV (reference sequence). Trimming shortened V by 4 bases and J by 4 bases, and 5 bases separated the two germline ends. This CDR3 comprises 12 residues. The CDR3: CASSYLNQPQHF. The CDR3, as DNA: TGTGCCAGCAGTTATCTAAATCAGCCCCAGCATTTT.

The chain couples TRBV27 to TRBJ1-1, with TRBD1 matching over 7 bases. The CDR3 runs 17 residues. Trimming cost V 1 base and J 5 bases; bases outside gene matches: 13. Germline V gene sequence: CDR1 MNHEY, CDR2 SMNVEV (reference sequence). The CDR3 loop is CASSLFVSGGRQTEAFF. CDR3 sequence (DNA): TGTGCCAGCAGTTTATTCGTGTCAGGGGGAAGACAGACTGAAGCTTTCTTT.

This sequence joins TRBV27 and TRBJ2-1, with TRBD2 matching 14 bases. V was clipped by 6 bases and J by 5 bases; unmatched bases: 12. The CDR3 covers 18 residues. Germline loops: CDR1 MNHEY, CDR2 SMNVEV (reference sequence). Here the CDR3 reads CASRHGTSGSGGDNEQFF. The CDR3 nucleotides are TGTGCCAGCAGGCATGGGACTAGCGGGAGCGGTGGGGACAATGAGCAGTTCTTC.

The chain is built from TRBV5-6 and TRBJ2-1, with 8 bases aligning to TRBD2. Trimming at V came to 4 bases and at J to 0 bases, leaving 21 bases not matched to a gene. The CDR3 is 21 amino acids. The germline V gene encodes CDR1 SGHDT and CDR2 YYEEEE. This chain's CDR3 is CASSGDQRELSVPSSYNEQFF. DNA of the CDR3: TGTGCCAGCAGCGGGGATCAGCGGGAGCTTTCTGTCCCGAGCTCCTACAATGAGCAGTTCTTC.

This clonotype is a singleton in its sample. The genes are TRBV5-4 and TRBJ2-1; possibly TRBD1 or TRBD2 for D (5 bases each). V lost 4 bases, J lost 8 bases, and 13 bases lay in between. Germline V CDR1 and CDR2: SGHNT, YYREEE (reference sequence). CDR3 length: 13 amino acids. In DNA, the CDR3 is TGTGCCAGCAGCCCACGGGGCAGGTATGAGCAGTTCTTC. It encodes CASSPRGRYEQFF.

V usage is TRBV12-3 or TRBV12-4 and J usage is TRBJ2-2; D is perhaps TRBD2 (6 bases). CDR3 length: 17 residues. Trimming pared 1 base from V and 0 bases from J, leaving 12 bases between. This CDR3 is CASSLDGGTANTGELFF. In DNA form, the CDR3 reads TGTGCCAGCAGTTTAGACGGGGGAACCGCGAACACCGGGGAGCTGTTTTTT.

The J gene is TRBJ1-2, the V gene TRBV5-5; D is possibly TRBD1 (5 bases). Between the trimmed V and J ends, which lost 4 bases and 4 bases, there was a span of 14 bases. Germline lookup yields CDR1 SGHKS and CDR2 YYEKEE (reference sequence). The CDR3 extends over 14 amino acids. Here the CDR3 DNA reads TGTGCCAGCAGCATAGAGGGACCGCGCTATGGCTACACCTTC. This translates into CASSIEGPRYGYTF.

The chain joins TRBV11-1 to TRBJ2-7; D could derive from TRBD1 or TRBD2 (5 bases each). Germline V CDR1 and CDR2: SGHAT, FQDESV (reference sequence). Trimming removed 2 bases at V and 3 bases at J, with 14 bases between. The CDR3 length is 15 residues. CDR3 region: CASSLSWGPNYEQYF. The CDR3 bases are TGTGCCAGCAGCTTAAGCTGGGGACCTAACTACGAGCAGTACTTC.

This chain uses TRBV19 with TRBJ2-2; 8 bases are a match to TRBD2. Trimming removed 5 bases from V and 5 bases from J; junction bases left unmatched: 7. CDR3 size: 15 residues. Germline V lookup: CDR1 LNHDA, CDR2 SQIVND (reference sequence). In DNA, the CDR3 is TGTGCCAGTAGTGAAGCGGCTAGCGGGACCGGGGAGCTGTTTTTT. Its protein is CASSEAASGTGELFF.

V usage is TRBV12-3 or TRBV12-4 and J usage is TRBJ1-1; no firm D call. Between the trimmed V and J ends, which lost 3 bases and 4 bases, there was a span of 9 bases. This CDR3 has 13 residues. CDR3 sequence (DNA): TGTGCCAGCAGTTTCTCGGAGGCCACTGAAGCTTTCTTT. Translation gives CASSFSEATEAFF.

The J gene is TRBJ2-3, the V gene TRBV7-2; 9 nucleotides line up with TRBD1. The CDR3 is made up of 15 amino acids. The germline gives CDR1 SGHTA, CDR2 FQGNSA. The V and J ends lost 4 bases and 2 bases, in that order; junction bases with no gene match: 4. The CDR3 DNA reads TGTGCCAGCAGCTCGACAGGGGGGCACACAGATACGCAGTATTTT. Its translation: CASSSTGGHTDTQYF.

The J gene is TRBJ1-5, the V gene TRBV12-3 or TRBV12-4; D is perhaps TRBD1 (5 bases). The CDR3 has 14 residues. Between the trimmed V and J ends, which lost 3 bases and 6 bases, there was a span of 12 bases. The CDR3 bases are TGTGCCAGCAGTTTTGGGCAGGGCGCTCAGCCCCAGCATTTT. Protein product: CASSFGQGAQPQHF.

The chain carries TRBV29-1 and TRBJ2-7, with a possible D match to TRBD2 (5 bases). V dropped 0 bases and J dropped 6 bases, with 9 bases sitting between them. Germline V lookup: CDR1 SQVTM, CDR2 ANQGSEA. The CDR3 has 12 residues. The CDR3 bases are TGCAGCGTTGAAGATTCGAGGGCCGAGCAGTACTTC. Translation gives CSVEDSRAEQYF.